A single sample gave rise to the 26 T cell receptor beta chains below, sequenced in a study of T cell responses to AZD1222 COVID-19 vaccine (dated by TCRdb to about 2021). Interpreted using the paper, the time point label stands for: baseline before first vaccination. The library came from the immunoSEQ multiplex PCR assay. TCRdb provides this immuneACCESS table in a form limited to in-frame rearrangements. Some clones are lacking; in checked studies, under half of them reflect an unresolved V gene, and why the rest are absent is not known. For this sample the table gives some 120,000 clones, of which approximately 90% were detected only once. The ten largest clones take up just over 7% of the sample. The source was peripheral blood, collected on day 0 of AZD1222 vaccination. The receptors shown here come from an adult in good health.

J is TRBJ1-5 and V is TRBV6-5, with no clear D. The CDR3 is 15 residues long. Trimming took 0 bases from V and 4 from J, leaving 10 bases between them. Looked up from germline, CDR1 is MNHEY and CDR2 is SVGAGI. The CDR3 protein is CASSYSITTNQPQHF. The CDR3 coding sequence is TGTGCCAGCAGTTACTCGATCACCACAAATCAGCCCCAGCATTTT.

The chain carries TRBV4-1 and TRBJ1-4; D is ambiguous. The CDR3 is 16 amino acids. Germline V gene sequence: CDR1 MGHRA, CDR2 YSYEKL. V lost 0 bases, J lost 0 bases, and 8 bases lay in between. CDR3 protein: CASSQDPSATNEKLFF. The CDR3 coding sequence is TGCGCCAGCAGCCAAGATCCCAGCGCAACTAATGAAAAACTGTTTTTT.

The chain uses TRBV4-2 and TRBJ2-2; 8 nucleotides align to TRBD1. Looked up from germline, CDR1 is LGHNA and CDR2 is YNFKEQ. The CDR3 length is 17 residues. With 3 bases clipped from V and 2 bases from J, the junction kept 8 bases outside the gene matches. This chain's CDR3 is CASSQLTGTGNTGELFF. The CDR3 nucleotides are TGTGCCAGCAGCCAGCTTACCGGGACAGGAAACACCGGGGAGCTGTTTTTT.

V gene TRBV19 combines with J gene TRBJ1-5; TRBD1 matches 12 bases. The CDR3 is made up of 17 amino acids. The trim removed 4 bases at V and 4 bases at J, leaving 8 bases unmatched. The germline V gene has CDR1 LNHDA and CDR2 SQIVND (reference sequence). The CDR3 reads CASSRAGTGGSNQPQHF. The CDR3 DNA reads TGTGCCAGTAGTAGGGCGGGGACAGGGGGCTCGAATCAGCCCCAGCATTTT. Using reference TRBV19 and TRBJ1-5 for the parts outside the CDR3, the full variable domain is DGGITQSPKYLFRKEGQNVTLSCEQNLNHDAMYWYRQDPGQGLRLIYYSQIVNDFQKGDIAEGYSVSREKKESFPLTVTSAQKNPTAFYLCASSRAGTGGSNQPQHFGDGTRLSIL.

This clone was recorded once. The chain is built from TRBV5-4 and TRBJ2-3; D may be TRBD1 (6 bases). Trimming shortened V by 4 bases and J by 4 bases, and 13 bases separated the two germline ends. This CDR3 comprises 14 residues. Germline V gene data show CDR1 as SGHNT and CDR2 as YYREEE (reference sequence). CDR3 in amino acids: CASSQSQGSDTQYF. CDR3 coding DNA: TGTGCCAGCAGCCAAAGTCAGGGGTCAGATACGCAGTATTTT.

This chain joins TRBV9 and TRBJ2-1, with TRBD2 identical over 15 bases. Germline values: CDR1 SGDLS, CDR2 YYNGEE. The CDR3 is 17 amino acids. After removal of 4 bases from V and 4 bases from J, the junction contained 6 bases not matched to a gene. The chain's CDR3 is CASSTRTSGRAYNEQFF. In nucleotides, the CDR3 is TGTGCCAGCAGCACCCGGACTAGCGGGAGGGCTTACAATGAGCAGTTCTTC.

The V and J genes are TRBV7-6 and TRBJ1-1; D uncertain. Trimming took 5 bases from V and 1 from J, leaving 17 bases between them. The germline V gene has CDR1 SGHVS and CDR2 FNYEAQ. The CDR3 totals 16 residues. DNA for the CDR3: TGTGCCAGCAGCCAAGGGAAGTTTGTCCCGAACACTGAAGCTTTCTTT. Protein sequence: CASSQGKFVPNTEAFF.

The V gene is TRBV5-1, the J gene TRBJ2-7; D not certain. This CDR3 has 12 amino acids. The ends were cut back, 0 bases at V and 7 bases at J, with 8 bases in the middle. Germline CDR1 reads SGHRS; CDR2 reads YFSETQ. CDR3 loop: CASSLEGGEQYF. In DNA, the CDR3 is TGCGCCAGCAGCTTGGAGGGTGGAGAGCAGTACTTC.

The chain carries TRBV6-1 and TRBJ1-1; D is ambiguous. The germline V gene encodes CDR1 MNHNS and CDR2 SASEGT. The CDR3 covers 14 residues. V was trimmed by 3 bases and J by 0 bases, leaving 8 bases between them. CDR3 loop: CASSEGRMNTEAFF. CDR3 bases: TGTGCCAGCAGTGAGGGCAGGATGAACACTGAAGCTTTCTTT.

V usage is TRBV19 and J usage is TRBJ2-1; D remains unclear. CDR1 LNHDA and CDR2 SQIVND come from the germline V gene (reference sequence). The CDR3 runs 13 residues. Trimming left V 5 bases short and J 4 bases short, with 9 bases between. The CDR3 DNA sequence: TGTGCCAGTAGTTTTCTAGGTTACAATGAGCAGTTCTTC. It codes for CASSFLGYNEQFF.

The gene calls are TRBV28 and TRBJ2-3; 8 bases line up with TRBD1. The CDR3 spans 15 residues. After removal of 6 bases from V and 3 bases from J, the junction contained 8 bases not matched to a gene. CDR1 MDHEN and CDR2 SYDVKM come from the germline V gene. The CDR3 nucleotides are TGTGCCAGCAGCAAGGGACAGGTGTATACAGATACGCAGTATTTT. This codes for CASSKGQVYTDTQYF.

This clone was seen only once. The V and J genes are TRBV9 and TRBJ1-5, with 7 nucleotides matching TRBD1. Germline CDR1 is SGDLS and CDR2 is YYNGEE. This CDR3 is 15 amino acids long. The J segment lost 3 bases and the V segment lost 4 bases, leaving 7 bases of the junction unmatched. CDR3 sequence (DNA): TGTGCCAGCAGCTTAGGGACAGCCGACAATCAGCCCCAGCATTTT. Its protein product is CASSLGTADNQPQHF.

The CDR3 region is CASSSLDREGTEAFF. The CDR3, as DNA: TGTGCCAGCAGTTCATTGGACAGGGAGGGCACTGAAGCTTTCTTT. V and J are TRBV6-5 and TRBJ1-1; 8 nucleotides align to TRBD1. Germline V gene lookup returns CDR1 MNHEY and CDR2 SVGAGI. This CDR3 is built from 15 residues. Trimming took 4 bases from V and 4 from J; bases not matched to a gene: 8.

The table lists this clone with a few counts. The J gene is TRBJ2-5, the V gene TRBV19; D unresolved. The V and J ends lost 1 base and 2 bases respectively, with 5 bases between them. The germline gives CDR1 LNHDA, CDR2 SQIVND (reference sequence). There are 13 residues in the CDR3. The CDR3, as DNA: TGTGCCAGTAGTATAGCAGAACAAGAGACCCAGTACTTC. Its protein is CASSIAEQETQYF. Using reference TRBV19 and TRBJ2-5 for the parts outside the CDR3, the full variable domain is DGGITQSPKYLFRKEGQNVTLSCEQNLNHDAMYWYRQDPGQGLRLIYYSQIVNDFQKGDIAEGYSVSREKKESFPLTVTSAQKNPTAFYLCASSIAEQETQYFGPGTRLLVL.

V gene TRBV6-5 combines with J gene TRBJ1-5, with 8 bases aligning to TRBD1. Germline V gene data show CDR1 as MNHEY and CDR2 as SVGAGI. The J segment lost 0 bases and the V segment lost 7 bases, leaving 5 bases of the junction unmatched. This CDR3 region has 15 residues. The CDR3: CASTRDRNSNQPQHF. The CDR3 DNA is TGTGCCAGCACCAGGGACAGGAATAGCAATCAGCCCCAGCATTTT.

The chain is built from TRBV28 and TRBJ1-5; possible D gene TRBD1, 5 bases. The CDR3 spans 12 residues. CDR1 MDHEN and CDR2 SYDVKM come from the germline V gene. Trimming pared 8 bases from V and 4 bases from J, leaving 9 bases between. The CDR3 here is CASRRGNQPQHF. CDR3 sequence (DNA): TGTGCCAGCCGGAGGGGTAATCAGCCCCAGCATTTT.

The genes are TRBV4-1 and TRBJ2-3; 8 positions agree with TRBD2. The ends lost 4 bases at V and 2 bases at J; junction bases unmatched: 11. The CDR3 spans 17 residues. Germline V gives CDR1 MGHRA, CDR2 YSYEKL. This CDR3 is CASSRSVGGRNTDTQYF. The CDR3 coding sequence is TGCGCCAGCAGCCGCAGCGTCGGCGGGAGGAACACAGATACGCAGTATTTT.

The chain combines TRBV5-1 with TRBJ2-5; TRBD2 is a possible D gene (5 bases). The germline V gene has CDR1 SGHRS and CDR2 YFSETQ. Trimming stripped 0 bases from V and 2 bases from J, with 8 bases between. This CDR3 comprises 14 residues. The CDR3 DNA sequence: TGCGCCAGCAGCTTGGAAGGGAGACAAGAGACCCAGTACTTC. It translates to CASSLEGRQETQYF.

The genes are TRBV5-1 and TRBJ1-6, with D possibly TRBD1 on 6 matching bases. This CDR3 region has 13 residues. CDR1 is SGHRS, CDR2 YFSETQ, per germline. Trimming pared 6 bases from V and 10 bases from J, leaving 14 bases between. DNA for the CDR3: TGCGCCAGCACAACAGGGATGGGATCACCCCTCCACTTT. It translates to CASTTGMGSPLHF.

The chain recombines TRBV27 with TRBJ2-3; D may be TRBD2 (5 bases). The germline V and J ends were trimmed by 4 bases and 5 bases, with 13 bases remaining between them. From germline, CDR1 is MNHEY and CDR2 SMNVEV (reference sequence). This CDR3 has 14 residues. The CDR3 here is CASSSSPLGDTQYF. The DNA for the CDR3 is TGTGCCAGCAGTTCTAGCCCACTGGGAGATACGCAGTATTTT.

The chain recombines TRBV7-9 with TRBJ2-1; the match to TRBD2 covers 13 bases. V lost 6 bases, J lost 5 bases, and 7 bases stayed unmatched. Germline loops: CDR1 SEHNR, CDR2 FQNEAQ (reference sequence). This CDR3 is 16 amino acids long. The CDR3 region is CASRILAGGPDNEQFF. Here the CDR3 DNA reads TGTGCCAGCAGAATACTAGCGGGAGGGCCCGACAATGAGCAGTTCTTC.

The chain joins TRBV13 to TRBJ1-5, with a possible D match to TRBD1 (6 bases). This CDR3 contains 16 residues. The germline gives CDR1 PRHDT, CDR2 FYEKMQ (reference sequence). With 5 bases removed from V and 3 bases from J, the gap between germline ends came to 17 bases. CDR3 coding DNA: TGTGCCAGCAGCCGAGGGGGGTTCGGTGCCAATCAGCCCCAGCATTTT. This codes for CASSRGGFGANQPQHF.

The chain is built from TRBV7-8 and TRBJ1-1; no definite D call. Deletions cut 5 bases from V and 4 bases from J, with 14 bases between. The CDR3 sequence is 14 residues long. Looked up from germline, CDR1 is SGHVS and CDR2 is FQNEAQ. As DNA, the CDR3 is TGTGCCAGCAGCCGCTCCGGCGGGTTCACTGAAGCTTTCTTT. It encodes CASSRSGGFTEAFF.

V gene TRBV7-3 combines with J gene TRBJ2-1; D is ambiguous. CDR3 length: 13 amino acids. V was clipped by 5 bases and J by 15 bases, with 20 bases between them. The germline gives CDR1 SGHTA, CDR2 FQGTGA. CDR3 sequence reads: CASSPGWGGLLFF. In DNA, the CDR3 is TGTGCCAGCAGCCCCGGGTGGGGTGGTTTGCTGTTCTTC.

The genes are TRBV7-8 and TRBJ1-2, with 9 nucleotides matching TRBD1. CDR1 is SGHVS, CDR2 FQNEAQ, per germline. The CDR3 is 13 residues long. Losses at the gene ends were 5 bases for V and 6 bases for J; bases not matched to a gene: 4. The CDR3 DNA sequence: TGTGCCAGCAGCGAACGGACAGGGGATGGCTACACCTTC. Encoded protein: CASSERTGDGYTF.

The CDR3 DNA follows: TGTGCCAGCAGTCCCCGGGCTAGCGGGAGGGGTGAGCAGTTCTTC. It specifies CASSPRASGRGEQFF. V gene TRBV6-5 combines with J gene TRBJ2-1; TRBD2 agrees at 12 bases. The CDR3 totals 15 residues. The V segment lost 5 bases and the J segment 9 bases; nucleotides outside the gene matches: 8. Germline assignment: CDR1 MNHEY and CDR2 SVGAGI.